These 28 T cell receptor beta chains were sequenced from one sample in a study of vaccination and CD4 T cells after COVID-19. The Oncomine TCR Beta short-read assay was what sequenced the DNA obtained from cultured CD4+ T cells. TCRdb analysed the PCR reads with MiXCR anew, one entry per CDR3 protein. Among about 7,200 distinct CDR3 sequences, over 40% were seen once, and the ten largest hold roughly 23%. Treatment in this sample: approximately 10-day PBMC culture with coronavirus spike peptide pools or control peptides (ViraFEST assay). These CD4+ T cells came from an unexposed donor, sampled before the COVID-19 pandemic (2011-2018). The antigens of these receptors remain unknown. What was sequenced was CD4+ T cells from blood, cultured in vitro. The receptors stem from a human donor in good health.

This clonotype was observed a handful of times. The V gene is TRBV4-2, the J gene TRBJ2-1; 9 bases align to TRBD1. Germline CDR1 is LGHNA and CDR2 is YNFKEQ. V was clipped by 4 bases and J by 6 bases; unmatched bases: 13. The CDR3 extends over 17 amino acids. The DNA of the CDR3 is TGTGCCAGCAGCCCCGGAGGGACAGGGTCGTTAGGCAATGAGCAGTTCTTC. Translating gives CASSPGGTGSLGNEQFF.

On this clonotype: One end of the junction is discordant with germline, which a read error may explain. The V and J genes are TRBV7-6 and TRBJ2-7, with 7 bases fitting TRBD1. The CDR3 spans 15 residues. Germline V gene lookup returns CDR1 SGHVS and CDR2 FNYEAQ. The CDR3 reads CAGSRDRRQSYEQYF. Written as DNA, the CDR3 is TGTGCCGGCAGCCGGGACAGACGGCAATCCTACGAGCAGTACTTC.

This clonotype was detected only a few times. V gene TRBV27 combines with J gene TRBJ1-5, with D tentatively TRBD1 (5 bases). The CDR3 has 12 residues. Deletions cut 8 bases from V and 8 bases from J, with 13 bases between. CDR1 and CDR2 (germline): MNHEY, SMNVEV (reference sequence). As DNA, the CDR3 is TGTGCCAGCGGTCCCCGGGGGGAGCCCCAGCATTTT. Amino acids: CASGPRGEPQHF.

J is TRBJ1-5 and V is TRBV5-1; no clear D. The V gene lost 0 bases and the J gene lost 9 bases, with 13 bases spanning the gap. The CDR3 is 14 amino acids. The germline gives CDR1 SGHRS, CDR2 YFSETQ. DNA of the CDR3: TGCGCCAGCAGCTTGGAGGGCGCAGGTCGGCCCCAGCATTTT. This sequence encodes CASSLEGAGRPQHF.

The chain carries TRBV18 and TRBJ2-1; 7 positions match TRBD2. Germline V lookup: CDR1 KGHSH, CDR2 LQKENI. There are 14 residues in the CDR3. The V segment lost 3 bases and the J segment 6 bases; nucleotides outside the gene matches: 5. CDR3 in amino acids: CASSPASGGNEQFF. CDR3 nucleotide sequence: TGTGCCAGCTCACCGGCTAGCGGCGGCAATGAGCAGTTCTTC.

The chain couples TRBV6-1 to TRBJ1-1, with 9 bases that match TRBD1. This CDR3 spans 16 amino acids. CDR1 is MNHNS and CDR2 is SASEGT in the germline V gene. J gave up 4 bases and V 7 bases, and 13 bases lay outside the gene matches. The CDR3 spells CASISRGGQGLTEAFF. The CDR3 DNA is TGTGCCAGCATCTCACGAGGGGGACAGGGTCTCACTGAAGCTTTCTTT.

This clonotype was observed a handful of times. The genes are TRBV12-3 or TRBV12-4 and TRBJ2-5, with 9 bases fitting TRBD2. J lost 5 bases, V lost 5 bases, and 9 bases had no gene match. There are 15 residues in the CDR3. In DNA form, the CDR3 reads TGTGCCAGCAGTCCGCCGGGACTAGCTCGTGAGACCCAGTACTTC. Translation gives CASSPPGLARETQYF.

The gene calls are TRBV11-3 and TRBJ2-1; possibly TRBD2 for D (5 bases). The V end lost 5 bases, the J end lost 0 bases, and 11 bases lay between the germline ends. CDR3 length equals 15 residues. Germline V lookup: CDR1 SGHNT, CDR2 YENEEA. CDR3: CASSRTGSSYNEQFF. In nucleotides, the CDR3 is TGTGCCAGCAGCCGGACTGGTAGCTCCTACAATGAGCAGTTCTTC.

This sequence joins TRBV15 and TRBJ2-7; 7 bases are shared with TRBD1. The CDR3 is 14 amino acids. V was pared by 1 base and J by 3 bases, with 3 bases of the junction left unmatched. The germline gives CDR1 LNHNV, CDR2 YYDKDF (reference sequence). In DNA form, the CDR3 reads TGTGCCACCAGCAGAGGGGACAGCCACTACGAGCAGTACTTC. Amino acids: CATSRGDSHYEQYF.

This clonotype was seen a few times. The chain has TRBV6-1 and TRBJ2-5, with 14 nucleotides matching TRBD2. Germline CDR1 is MNHNS and CDR2 is SASEGT. This CDR3 has 14 residues. V lost 5 bases to trimming and J lost 7 bases; unmatched junction nucleotides: 3. The CDR3 spells CASSRLAGGGTQYF. DNA of the CDR3: TGTGCCAGCAGTCGACTAGCGGGGGGGGGGACCCAGTACTTC.

The chain recombines TRBV2 with TRBJ1-5; 8 bases align to TRBD1. This CDR3 is 17 amino acids long. CDR1 and CDR2 from the germline V gene are SNHLY and FYNNEI. The V gene end was trimmed by 1 base and the J gene end by 4 bases; junction bases not matched to a gene: 9. The CDR3: CASSEGAGGFGNQPQHF. In DNA, the CDR3 is TGTGCCAGCAGTGAAGGGGCAGGGGGCTTTGGAAATCAGCCCCAGCATTTT. Full variable domain (remainder filled in from reference TRBV2 and TRBJ1-5): EPEVTQTPSHQVTQMGQEVILRCVPISNHLYFYWYRQILGQKVEFLVSFYNNEISEKSEIFDDQFSVERPDGSNFTLKIRSTKLEDSAMYFCASSEGAGGFGNQPQHFGDGTRLSIL.

This clonotype was detected a few times. This chain joins TRBV7-2 and TRBJ2-2, with 8 bases identical to TRBD1. The CDR3 covers 18 residues. The germline V gene has CDR1 SGHTA and CDR2 FQGNSA. The junction had 13 bases not matched to a gene; V was cut back by 2 bases and J by 5 bases. This CDR3 reads CASSLNVGSRGHTGELFF. The CDR3 DNA reads TGTGCCAGCAGCTTAAATGTGGGGTCCAGGGGGCATACCGGGGAGCTGTTTTTT.

This clonotype was seen a few times. The chain is built from TRBV27 and TRBJ2-3, with 9 bases that match TRBD2. Per germline, CDR1 MNHEY and CDR2 SMNVEV (reference sequence). V shed 2 bases, J shed 7 bases, and the junction held 7 bases outside the gene matches. The CDR3 totals 15 residues. The CDR3 region is CASSLRREGGYTQYF. The CDR3 region has the DNA TGTGCCAGCAGTTTACGGCGGGAGGGGGGATATACGCAGTATTTT.

V is TRBV14 and J is TRBJ2-7; possibly TRBD1 or TRBD2 for D (6 bases each). The CDR3 has 17 residues. V was shortened by 2 bases and J by 2 bases, with 19 bases between the two germline ends. Germline CDR1 reads SGHDN; CDR2 reads FVKESK. The CDR3 nucleotides are TGTGCCAGCAGCCAACTAGCGTTGCAGGGGAAAACCTACGAGCAGTACTTC. It encodes CASSQLALQGKTYEQYF.

This clonotype was counted a few times. The V call is TRBV27, the J call TRBJ2-1; tentatively, D is TRBD1 (5 bases). Germline CDR1 MNHEY, CDR2 SMNVEV (reference sequence). The CDR3 is 15 amino acids. V lost 2 bases and J lost 8, with 16 bases in between. The CDR3 nucleotides read TGTGCCAGCAGTTTAAAGGGGCTTGTTAGGGATGAGCAGTTCTTC. Translating it yields CASSLKGLVRDEQFF.

This chain links TRBV6-1 with TRBJ1-1; TRBD1 matches 12 bases. V was clipped by 6 bases and J by 0 bases; unmatched bases: 2. The CDR3 has 15 amino acids. Looked up from germline, CDR1 is MNHNS and CDR2 is SASEGT. The CDR3, as DNA: TGTGCCAGCAGCGGGACAGGGGGCATGAACACTGAAGCTTTCTTT. Translating gives CASSGTGGMNTEAFF.

J is TRBJ1-3 and V is TRBV19; 7 bases fit TRBD1. The V and J ends lost 5 bases and 8 bases, in that order; junction bases with no gene match: 12. Germline-derived CDR1 and CDR2 are LNHDA and SQIVND (reference sequence). This CDR3 spans 15 amino acids. The CDR3 loop is CASSVGQVLGDTIYF. The DNA of the CDR3 is TGTGCCAGTAGTGTCGGACAGGTCCTTGGGGACACCATATATTTT.

There are a few counts of this clonotype. This rearrangement joins TRBV20-1 to TRBJ1-5, with D possibly matching TRBD1 (5 bases). Germline-derived CDR1 and CDR2 are DFQATT and SNEGSKA (reference sequence). Trimming left V 0 bases short and J 6 bases short, with 9 bases between. The CDR3 runs 13 residues. CDR3 in DNA: TGCAGTGCTAGAGATGCAGGGTTTCAGCCCCAGCATTTT. Protein product: CSARDAGFQPQHF.

The V and J genes are TRBV20-1 and TRBJ1-2, with a tentative D call TRBD1 (5 bases). Germline CDR1 reads DFQATT; CDR2 reads SNEGSKA (reference sequence). Trimming left V 3 bases short and J 0 bases short, with 11 bases between. The CDR3 is made up of 14 amino acids. The CDR3 here is CSASERQSNYGYTF. CDR3 coding DNA: TGCAGTGCTAGCGAACGACAGTCTAACTATGGCTACACCTTC.

This clonotype showed up just a few times. V gene TRBV4-1 combines with J gene TRBJ1-2; D is undetermined. Germline CDR1 and CDR2: MGHRA and YSYEKL. V dropped 1 base and J dropped 5 bases, with 11 bases sitting between them. The CDR3 covers 14 residues. CDR3 amino acids: CASSQGWGGYGYTF. The CDR3 region has the DNA TGCGCCAGCAGCCAAGGGTGGGGAGGGTATGGCTACACCTTC.

This sequence joins TRBV7-2 and TRBJ2-2; 7 bases match TRBD1. The germline CDR1 and CDR2 sequences are SGHTA and FQGNSA. There are 15 residues in the CDR3. The trim removed 5 bases at V and 3 bases at J, leaving 6 bases unmatched. The CDR3 is CASSLTGQHTGELFF. Written as DNA, the CDR3 is TGTGCCAGCAGCCTTACGGGACAGCACACCGGGGAGCTGTTTTTT. The whole variable domain, filled in from reference TRBV7-2 and TRBJ2-2, reads GAGVSQSPSNKVTEKGKDVELRCDPISGHTALYWYRQSLGQGLEFLIYFQGNSAPDKSGLPSDRFSAERTGGSVSTLTIQRTQQEDSAVYLCASSLTGQHTGELFFGEGSRLTVL.

The chain uses TRBV6-2 or TRBV6-3 and TRBJ1-5; D may be TRBD1 (5 bases). CDR1 is MNHEY and CDR2 is SVGEGT in the germline V gene. The CDR3 spans 13 residues. The ends were cut back, 6 bases at V and 6 bases at J, with 12 bases in the middle. This CDR3 reads CASSPGGVQPQHF. Here the CDR3 DNA reads TGTGCCAGCAGCCCCGGGGGAGTTCAGCCCCAGCATTTT.

V gene TRBV7-2 combines with J gene TRBJ1-6; D is unresolved. The V gene lost 5 bases and the J gene lost 7 bases, with 18 bases spanning the gap. Germline V lookup: CDR1 SGHTA, CDR2 FQGNSA. The length of the CDR3 is 16 residues. CDR3: CASSPPGLVKNSPLHF. CDR3 nucleotides: TGTGCCAGCAGCCCACCTGGCTTAGTCAAAAATTCACCCCTCCACTTT.

This clonotype has a handful of counts. The chain employs TRBV10-3 and TRBJ2-3, with D tentatively TRBD2 (8 bases). This CDR3 region has 16 residues. The V gene's germline CDR1 is ENHRY and CDR2 SYGVKD. With 2 bases removed from V and 2 bases from J, the gap between germline ends came to 14 bases. The CDR3 sequence is CAISEPGGTVTDTQYF. CDR3 sequence (DNA): TGTGCCATCAGTGAGCCGGGGGGGACAGTCACAGATACGCAGTATTTT.

There are a few counts of this clonotype. The chain joins TRBV27 to TRBJ2-1, with D unresolved. V was clipped by 5 bases and J by 10 bases, with 24 bases between them. The germline CDR1 and CDR2 sequences are MNHEY and SMNVEV (reference sequence). The CDR3 contains 16 residues. The CDR3 nucleotides are TGTGCCAGCAGTCCCGCCGGCTCACCCTTACGGTGGGAGCAGTTCTTC. This codes for CASSPAGSPLRWEQFF.

The V and J genes are TRBV21-1 and TRBJ2-3; the table's D call, TRBD2, was not checked against the DNA. TRBV21-1 is a recognized pseudogene. There are 20 residues in the CDR3. CDR3 region: CASSKPRSGLAGGRMGSQYF. In DNA, the CDR3 is TGTGCCAGCAGCAAACCACGCTCTGGACTAGCGGGAGGCCGGATGGGGTCGCAGTATTTT.

The gene calls are TRBV5-1 and TRBJ2-5; either TRBD1 or TRBD2 may supply D (5 bases each). Trimming cost V 1 base and J 2 bases, with 12 bases left between them. Germline CDR1 and CDR2: SGHRS and YFSETQ. The CDR3 totals 15 residues. The CDR3 sequence: CASSLQGRRQETQYF. The CDR3 nucleotides are TGCGCCAGCAGCTTGCAGGGACGACGGCAAGAGACCCAGTACTTC.

The rearrangement links TRBV18 to TRBJ1-1; TRBD1 might be the D (6 bases). The ends were cut back, 2 bases at V and 11 bases at J, with 12 bases in the middle. The CDR3 totals 12 residues. Germline V gene sequence: CDR1 KGHSH, CDR2 LQKENI. The CDR3 is CASSPDTGLAFF. CDR3 DNA sequence: TGTGCCAGCTCACCAGACACAGGGTTGGCTTTCTTT.